The source of this T cell receptor beta chain is a study of T cells in Graves' hyperthyroidism and ophthalmopathy. Study in general: Peripheral blood was drawn at first diagnosis, prior to all treatment. Overall study results and limits: Separation of ophthalmopathy from stable hyperthyroidism was achieved by a 13 V-J model. Median prediction lead before ophthalmopathy onset was about 6.5 months with the model.

Graves' hyperthyroidism was deemed stable given no ophthalmopathy progression within 18 months. Regions amplified from RNA transcripts were the TCR beta CDR3 regions. In the first-round RT-PCR of the TCR CDR3, the HTBI primer set was used. Via MiXCR, TCRdb re-called the multiplex PCR reads, giving one row per CDR3 protein. The sample carries about 620,000 distinct CDR3 sequences, roughly 15% recorded once. The J segment lost 6 bases and the V segment lost 4 bases, leaving 11 bases of the junction unmatched. The CDR3 totals 15 residues. CDR1 and CDR2 (germline): SGHRS, YFSETQ. The table lists this clonotype with many counts. Its specificity is unknown.

The V gene is TRBV5-1, the J gene TRBJ2-3; 7 nucleotides line up with TRBD1. Sequencing was done on a sample of blood. The sequence was collected from a woman in her 30s with Graves' hyperthyroidism. The CDR3 loop reads CASSRDSSDLDTQYF. The CDR3 DNA reads as TGCGCCAGCAGCCGGGACAGTTCGGATCTTGATACGCAGTATTTT.